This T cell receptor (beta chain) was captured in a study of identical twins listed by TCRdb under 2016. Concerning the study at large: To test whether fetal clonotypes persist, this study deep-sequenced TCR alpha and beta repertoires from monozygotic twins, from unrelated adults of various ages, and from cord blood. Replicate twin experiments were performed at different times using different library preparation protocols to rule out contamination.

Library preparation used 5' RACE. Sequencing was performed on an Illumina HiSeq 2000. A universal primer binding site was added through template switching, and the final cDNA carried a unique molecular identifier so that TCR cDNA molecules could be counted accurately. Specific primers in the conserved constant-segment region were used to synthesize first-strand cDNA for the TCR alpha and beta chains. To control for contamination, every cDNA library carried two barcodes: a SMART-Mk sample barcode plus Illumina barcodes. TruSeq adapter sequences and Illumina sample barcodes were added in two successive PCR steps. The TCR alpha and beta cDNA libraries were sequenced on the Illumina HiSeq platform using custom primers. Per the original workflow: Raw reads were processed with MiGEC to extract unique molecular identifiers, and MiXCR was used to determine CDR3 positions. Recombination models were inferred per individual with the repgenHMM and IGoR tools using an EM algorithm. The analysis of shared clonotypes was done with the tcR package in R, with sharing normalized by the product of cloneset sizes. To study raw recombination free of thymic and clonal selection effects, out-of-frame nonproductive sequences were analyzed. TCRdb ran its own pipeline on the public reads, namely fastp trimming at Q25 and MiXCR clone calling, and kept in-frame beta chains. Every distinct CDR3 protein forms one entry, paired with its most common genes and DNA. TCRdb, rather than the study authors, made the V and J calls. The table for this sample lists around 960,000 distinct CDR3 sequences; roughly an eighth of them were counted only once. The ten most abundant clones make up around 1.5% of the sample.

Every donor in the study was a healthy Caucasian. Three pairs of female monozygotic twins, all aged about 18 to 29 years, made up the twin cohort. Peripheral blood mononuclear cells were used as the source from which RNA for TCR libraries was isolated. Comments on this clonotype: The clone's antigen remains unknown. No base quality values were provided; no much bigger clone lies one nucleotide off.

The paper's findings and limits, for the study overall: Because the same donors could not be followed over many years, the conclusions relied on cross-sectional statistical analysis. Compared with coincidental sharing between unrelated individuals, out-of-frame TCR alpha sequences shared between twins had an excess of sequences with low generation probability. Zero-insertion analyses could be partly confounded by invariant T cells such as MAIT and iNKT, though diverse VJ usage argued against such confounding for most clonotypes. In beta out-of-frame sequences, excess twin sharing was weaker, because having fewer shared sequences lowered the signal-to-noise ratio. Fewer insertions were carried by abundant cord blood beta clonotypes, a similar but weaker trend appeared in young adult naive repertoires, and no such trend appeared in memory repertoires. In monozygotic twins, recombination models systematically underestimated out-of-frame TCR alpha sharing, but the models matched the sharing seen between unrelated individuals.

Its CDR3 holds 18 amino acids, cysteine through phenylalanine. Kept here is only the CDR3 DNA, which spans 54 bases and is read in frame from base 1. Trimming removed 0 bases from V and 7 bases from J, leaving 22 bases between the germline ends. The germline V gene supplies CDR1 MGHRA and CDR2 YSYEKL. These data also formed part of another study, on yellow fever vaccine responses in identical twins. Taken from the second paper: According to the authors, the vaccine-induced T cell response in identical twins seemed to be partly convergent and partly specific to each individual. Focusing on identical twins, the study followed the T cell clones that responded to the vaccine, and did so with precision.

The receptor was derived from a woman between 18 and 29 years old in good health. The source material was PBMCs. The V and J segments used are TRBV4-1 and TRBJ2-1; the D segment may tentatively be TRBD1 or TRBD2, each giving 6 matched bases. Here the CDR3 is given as CASSQEPYVGGARNEQFF. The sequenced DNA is TGCGCCAGCAGCCAAGAACCTTACGTGGGGGGCGCGAGGAATGAGCAGTTCTTC.